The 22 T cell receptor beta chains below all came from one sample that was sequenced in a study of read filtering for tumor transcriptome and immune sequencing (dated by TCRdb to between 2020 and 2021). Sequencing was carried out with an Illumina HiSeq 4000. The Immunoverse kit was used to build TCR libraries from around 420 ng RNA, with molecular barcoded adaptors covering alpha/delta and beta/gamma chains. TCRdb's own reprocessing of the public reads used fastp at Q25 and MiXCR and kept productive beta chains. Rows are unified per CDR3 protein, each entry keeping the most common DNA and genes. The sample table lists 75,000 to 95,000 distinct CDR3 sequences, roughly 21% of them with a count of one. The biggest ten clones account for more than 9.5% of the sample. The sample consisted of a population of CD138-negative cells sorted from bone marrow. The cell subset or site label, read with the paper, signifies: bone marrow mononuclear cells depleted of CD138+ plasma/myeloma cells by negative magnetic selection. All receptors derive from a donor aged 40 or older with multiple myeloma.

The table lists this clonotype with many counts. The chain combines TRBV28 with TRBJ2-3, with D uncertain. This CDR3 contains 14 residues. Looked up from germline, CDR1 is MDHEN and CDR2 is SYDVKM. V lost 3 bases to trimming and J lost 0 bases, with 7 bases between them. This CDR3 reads CASSLPASTDTQYF. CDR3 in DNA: TGTGCCAGCAGTTTGCCCGCTAGCACAGATACGCAGTATTTT.

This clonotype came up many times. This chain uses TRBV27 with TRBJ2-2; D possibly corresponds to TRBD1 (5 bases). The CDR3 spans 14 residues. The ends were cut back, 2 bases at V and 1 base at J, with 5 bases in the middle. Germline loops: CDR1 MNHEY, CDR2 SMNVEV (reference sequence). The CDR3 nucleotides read TGTGCCAGCAGTTTAGACAGGAACACCGGGGAGCTGTTTTTT. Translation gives CASSLDRNTGELFF.

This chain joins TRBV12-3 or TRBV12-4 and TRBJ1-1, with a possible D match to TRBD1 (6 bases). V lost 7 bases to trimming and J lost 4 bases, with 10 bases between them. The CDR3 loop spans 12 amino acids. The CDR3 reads CASNLGATEAFF. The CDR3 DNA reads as TGTGCCAGCAACCTGGGGGCCACTGAAGCTTTCTTT.

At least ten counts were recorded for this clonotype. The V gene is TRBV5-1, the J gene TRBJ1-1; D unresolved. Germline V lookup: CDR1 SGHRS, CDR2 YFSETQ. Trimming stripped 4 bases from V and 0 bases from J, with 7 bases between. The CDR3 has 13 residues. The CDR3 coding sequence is TGCGCCAGCAGCAGCCTCATGAACACTGAAGCTTTCTTT. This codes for CASSSLMNTEAFF.

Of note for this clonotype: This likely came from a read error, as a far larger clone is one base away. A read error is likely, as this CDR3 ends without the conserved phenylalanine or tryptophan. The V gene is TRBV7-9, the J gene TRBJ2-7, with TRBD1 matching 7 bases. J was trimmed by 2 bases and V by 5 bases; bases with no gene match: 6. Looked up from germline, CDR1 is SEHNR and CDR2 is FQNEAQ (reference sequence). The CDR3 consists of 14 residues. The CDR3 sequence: CASSPRQGAYEQYS. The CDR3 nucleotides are TGTGCCAGCAGCCCCCGACAGGGAGCCTACGAGCAGTACTCC.

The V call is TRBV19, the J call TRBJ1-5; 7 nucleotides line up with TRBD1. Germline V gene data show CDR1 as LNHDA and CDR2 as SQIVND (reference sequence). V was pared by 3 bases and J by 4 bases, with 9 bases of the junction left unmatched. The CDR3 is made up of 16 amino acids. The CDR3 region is CASSIWDRAGNQPQHF. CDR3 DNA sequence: TGTGCCAGTAGTATTTGGGACAGAGCTGGAAATCAGCCCCAGCATTTT. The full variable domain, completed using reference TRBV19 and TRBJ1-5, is DGGITQSPKYLFRKEGQNVTLSCEQNLNHDAMYWYRQDPGQGLRLIYYSQIVNDFQKGDIAEGYSVSREKKESFPLTVTSAQKNPTAFYLCASSIWDRAGNQPQHFGDGTRLSIL.

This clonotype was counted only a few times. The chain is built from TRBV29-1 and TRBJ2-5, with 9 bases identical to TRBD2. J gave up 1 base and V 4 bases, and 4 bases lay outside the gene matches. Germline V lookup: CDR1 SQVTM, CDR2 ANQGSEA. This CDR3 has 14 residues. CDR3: CSVASGGFQETQYF. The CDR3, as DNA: TGCAGCGTTGCGAGCGGGGGGTTCCAAGAGACCCAGTACTTC.

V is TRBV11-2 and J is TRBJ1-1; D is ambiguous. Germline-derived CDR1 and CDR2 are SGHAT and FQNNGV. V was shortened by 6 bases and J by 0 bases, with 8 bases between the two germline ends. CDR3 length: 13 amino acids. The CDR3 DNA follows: TGTGCCAGCAGACAACGGTTGAACACTGAAGCTTTCTTT. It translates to CASRQRLNTEAFF.

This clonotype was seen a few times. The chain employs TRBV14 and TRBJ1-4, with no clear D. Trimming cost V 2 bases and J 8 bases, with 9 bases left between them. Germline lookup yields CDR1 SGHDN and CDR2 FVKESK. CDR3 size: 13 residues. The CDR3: CASSQRPREKLFF. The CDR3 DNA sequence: TGTGCCAGCAGCCAAAGGCCGAGGGAAAAACTGTTTTTT. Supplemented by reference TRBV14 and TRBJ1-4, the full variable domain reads EAGVTQFPSHSVIEKGQTVTLRCDPISGHDNLYWYRRVMGKEIKFLLHFVKESKQDESGMPNNRFLAERTGGTYSTLKVQPAELEDSGVYFCASSQRPREKLFFGSGTQLSVL.

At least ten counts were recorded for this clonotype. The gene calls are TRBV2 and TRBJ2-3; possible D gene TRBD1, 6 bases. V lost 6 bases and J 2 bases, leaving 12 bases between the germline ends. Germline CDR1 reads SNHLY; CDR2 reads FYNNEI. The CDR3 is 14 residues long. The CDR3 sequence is CASRGDTYTDTQYF. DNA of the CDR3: TGTGCCAGCAGGGGGGACACCTACACAGATACGCAGTATTTT.

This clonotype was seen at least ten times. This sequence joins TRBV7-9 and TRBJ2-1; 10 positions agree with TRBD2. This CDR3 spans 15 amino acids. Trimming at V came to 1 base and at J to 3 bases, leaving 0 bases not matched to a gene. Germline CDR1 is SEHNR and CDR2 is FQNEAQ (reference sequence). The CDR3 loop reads CASSLGTSGYNEQFF. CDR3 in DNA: TGTGCCAGCAGCTTAGGGACTAGCGGCTACAATGAGCAGTTCTTC.

CDR3 nucleotides: TGTGCCACCACCAGTGGGCCAGGAGAGACCCAGTACTTC. Its protein product is CATTSGPGETQYF. The J gene is TRBJ2-5, the V gene TRBV10-3; D is unresolved. Looked up from germline, CDR1 is ENHRY and CDR2 is SYGVKD. The CDR3 runs 13 residues. V lost 10 bases and J lost 4, with 16 bases in between.

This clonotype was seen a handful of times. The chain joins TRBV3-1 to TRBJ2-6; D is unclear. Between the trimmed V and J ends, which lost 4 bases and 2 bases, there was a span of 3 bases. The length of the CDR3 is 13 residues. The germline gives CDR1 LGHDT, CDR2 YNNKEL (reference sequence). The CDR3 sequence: CASSPPGANVLTF. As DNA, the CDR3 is TGTGCCAGCAGCCCGCCTGGGGCCAACGTCCTGACTTTC.

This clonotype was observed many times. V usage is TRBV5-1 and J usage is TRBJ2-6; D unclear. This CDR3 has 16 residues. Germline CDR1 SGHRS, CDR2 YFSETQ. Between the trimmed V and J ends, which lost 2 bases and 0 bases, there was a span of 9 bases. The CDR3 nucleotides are TGCGCCAGCAGCTTAGATACAGCCTCTGGGGCCAACGTCCTGACTTTC. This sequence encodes CASSLDTASGANVLTF.

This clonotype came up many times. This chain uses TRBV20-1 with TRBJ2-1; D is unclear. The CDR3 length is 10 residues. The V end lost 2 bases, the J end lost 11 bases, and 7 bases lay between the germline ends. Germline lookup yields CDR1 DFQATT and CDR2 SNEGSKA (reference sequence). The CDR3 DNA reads TGCAGTGCTAGAAGGACCAAGCAGTTCTTC. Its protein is CSARRTKQFF.

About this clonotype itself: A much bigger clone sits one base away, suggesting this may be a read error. CDR3 sequence: CASSSIQGWCGYTF. CDR3 DNA: TGTGCCAGCAGTTCGATACAGGGTTGGTGCGGCTACACCTTC. The rearrangement joins TRBV28 to TRBJ1-2, with D possibly TRBD1 on 6 matching bases. V lost 4 bases and J 8 bases, leaving 17 bases between the germline ends. Germline-derived CDR1 and CDR2 are MDHEN and SYDVKM. The CDR3 consists of 14 residues.

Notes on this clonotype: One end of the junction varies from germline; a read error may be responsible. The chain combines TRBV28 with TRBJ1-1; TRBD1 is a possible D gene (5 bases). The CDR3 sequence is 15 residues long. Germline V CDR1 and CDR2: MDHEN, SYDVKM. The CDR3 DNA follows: TGTGCCAGCGGTTTAAGGGGTCGAAGGAGGACTGAAGCTTTCTTT. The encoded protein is CASGLRGRRRTEAFF.

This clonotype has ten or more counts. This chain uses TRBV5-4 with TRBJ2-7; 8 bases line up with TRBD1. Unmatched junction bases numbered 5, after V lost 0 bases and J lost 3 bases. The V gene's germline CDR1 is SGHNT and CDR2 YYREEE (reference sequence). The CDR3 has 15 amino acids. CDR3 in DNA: TGTGCCAGCAGCTTGGATCCAGGGGGCAGCTACGAGCAGTACTTC. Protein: CASSLDPGGSYEQYF.

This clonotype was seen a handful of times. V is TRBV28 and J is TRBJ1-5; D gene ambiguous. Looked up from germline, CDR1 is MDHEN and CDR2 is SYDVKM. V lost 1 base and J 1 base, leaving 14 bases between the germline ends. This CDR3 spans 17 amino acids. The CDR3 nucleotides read TGTGCCAGCAGTTTATTATCCGGAATTGGGAGCAATCAGCCCCAGCATTTT. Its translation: CASSLLSGIGSNQPQHF.

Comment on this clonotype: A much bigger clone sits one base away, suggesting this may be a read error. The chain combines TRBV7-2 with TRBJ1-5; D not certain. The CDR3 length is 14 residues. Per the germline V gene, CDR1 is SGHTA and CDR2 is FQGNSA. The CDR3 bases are TGTGCCAGCAACTTAAACCGGGTGGATCAGCCCCAGCATTTT. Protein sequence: CASNLNRVDQPQHF.

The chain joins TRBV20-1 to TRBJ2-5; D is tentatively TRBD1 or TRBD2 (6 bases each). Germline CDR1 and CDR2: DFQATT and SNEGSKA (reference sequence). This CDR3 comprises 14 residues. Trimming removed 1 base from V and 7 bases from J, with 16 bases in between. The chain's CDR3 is CSARGGEGGGTQYF. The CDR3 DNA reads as TGCAGTGCTAGAGGCGGGGAAGGAGGGGGGACCCAGTACTTC.

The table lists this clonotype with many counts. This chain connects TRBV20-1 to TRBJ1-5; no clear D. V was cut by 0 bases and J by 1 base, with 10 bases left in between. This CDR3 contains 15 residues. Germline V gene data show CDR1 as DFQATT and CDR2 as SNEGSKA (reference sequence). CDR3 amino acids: CSARELEPSNQPQHF. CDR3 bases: TGCAGTGCTAGAGAATTGGAGCCCAGCAATCAGCCCCAGCATTTT.